Sequencing of this T cell receptor beta chain was carried out in a study of radiotherapy plus CTLA-4 blockade in lung cancer. Libraries were prepared by immunoSEQ multiplex PCR; TCRdb keeps only in-frame clonotypes and omits some of them. The data show roughly 48,000 clones, 76% seen once. Trimming shortened V by 4 bases and J by 6 bases, and 15 bases separated the two germline ends. CDR3 length: 14 residues. Germline lookup yields CDR1 MNHEY and CDR2 SVGAGI. Notes on the study in general: Radiotherapy was combined with ipilimumab, and tumor-derived TCR clones then expanded in blood.

Comment on this clone: Its antigen is unknown.

Focal radiation with ipilimumab CTLA-4 blockade was given to patients with chemo-refractory metastatic non-small-cell lung cancer. The chain carries TRBV6-5 and TRBJ1-2, with D unresolved. This clonotype originated in a human donor with non-small cell lung cancer who had stable disease on radiotherapy plus ipilimumab. The specimen comprised peripheral blood, sampled from a patient treated with radiotherapy plus ipilimumab. The DNA of the CDR3 is TGTGCCAGCAGTTTAAGTAATTCCGGGGATGGCTACACCTTC. It translates to CASSLSNSGDGYTF.